This record looks at one T cell receptor (beta chain) sequence and its context. Its antigen is currently not known. Base qualities are not at hand, and no much larger clone is one base apart. Participants in the prospective study were aged roughly 18 to 100 years, lived in about two dozen United States geographic areas, and enrolled through a virtual design. Cohort assignment in the prospective study relied on participant-reported clinical history from a screening survey and a study questionnaire. For ImmuneRACE Cohort 3, a participant was defined as recovered based on two consecutive negative NP/OP PCR tests, clearance by a healthcare professional, or resolution of symptoms. Each participant in the prospective study had whole blood, serum and a nasopharyngeal or oropharyngeal swab collected by mobile phlebotomists. Prospective study participants could optionally give additional blood draws and questionnaires over an approximately 2-month period. Blood samples from the prospective study were shipped frozen or at room temperature prior to DNA extraction.

These data come from a study of blood T cell repertoires in COVID-19 (dated by TCRdb to the early 2020s). Regarding the complete study: Samples from collaborators originated in the United States, Italy and Spain and spanned both the acute and convalescent phases of COVID-19. The material from the prospective study consisted of cDNA or gDNA derived from T cells, B-cell-depleted T cells, or PBMCs. Deeply sampled blood TCRbeta repertoires from subjects exposed to, actively infected with, or recovered from COVID-19 were included in the dataset. The repertoires were released in a freely available public database intended as a resource for research on the immune response to SARS-CoV-2. Samples came from the ongoing ImmuneRACE study (first 160 participants) plus 1,254 subjects from 6 global collaborators. A de-identified subject ID, COVID-19 status, age in years and sex were almost always included in the sample metadata. Where HLA class I and class II types were available, the types were taken from metadata supplied by the sample provider, not from assay-based typing. Results the study describes overall, beyond this receptor: The amount of clinical and demographic metadata varied by source and participant and was provided uncurated.

TCRbeta CDR3 regions were amplified from genomic DNA using the immunoSEQ Assay, a bias-controlled multiplex PCR. The study's processing was this. The number of nucleated cells in each sample was estimated from the amplification of reference gene primers within the assay. To quantify the absolute abundance of each unique TCRbeta CDR3 rearrangement, sequence reads were collapsed and filtered. For each sample, productive Simpson clonality was calculated as the square root of Simpson's diversity index across productive rearrangements. TCRdb provides this immuneACCESS table in a form limited to in-frame rearrangements. Some clones are lacking; in checked studies, under half of them reflect an unresolved V gene, and why the rest are absent is not known. D and trimming were read from the DNA, whereas the V and J calls and clone size are those reported in that table. This sample has over 200,000 clones in its table, and 84% of those were observed once. The top ten constitute approximately 1.8% of the sample.

V ends up 4 bases short and J 1 base short, with an unmatched junction base count of 10. The CDR3 covers 17 residues, taking in both the cysteine and the phenylalanine. Only the CDR3 portion is preserved as DNA: 51 bases, with reading frame beginning at the first base. The germline V gene provides CDR1 LGHNA and CDR2 YNFKEQ. The rearranged chain carries TRBV4-2 and TRBJ2-3; 8 bases in the junction line up with TRBD2. Sequencing was performed on PBMCs or T cells enriched from blood (not recorded which). This receptor was taken from a man in his fifties or sixties who had recovered from COVID-19. In nucleotide form, the sequence is TGTGCCAGCAGCCGTACGGGGGGGGCCCCTGGCACAGATACGCAGTATTTT. This gives the protein CASSRTGGAPGTDTQYF.